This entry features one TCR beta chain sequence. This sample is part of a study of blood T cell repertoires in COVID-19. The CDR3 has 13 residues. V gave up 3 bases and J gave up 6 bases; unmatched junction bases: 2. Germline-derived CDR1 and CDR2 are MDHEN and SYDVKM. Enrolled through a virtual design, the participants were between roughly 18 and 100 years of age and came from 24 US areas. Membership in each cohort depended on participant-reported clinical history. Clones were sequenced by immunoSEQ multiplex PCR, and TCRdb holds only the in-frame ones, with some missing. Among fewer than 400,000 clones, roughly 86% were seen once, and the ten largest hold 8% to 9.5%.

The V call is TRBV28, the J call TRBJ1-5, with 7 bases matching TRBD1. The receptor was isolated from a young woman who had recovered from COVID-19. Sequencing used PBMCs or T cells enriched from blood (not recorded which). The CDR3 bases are TGTGCCAGCAGTTTGGGACAGCGTCAGCCCCAGCATTTT. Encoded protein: CASSLGQRQPQHF.